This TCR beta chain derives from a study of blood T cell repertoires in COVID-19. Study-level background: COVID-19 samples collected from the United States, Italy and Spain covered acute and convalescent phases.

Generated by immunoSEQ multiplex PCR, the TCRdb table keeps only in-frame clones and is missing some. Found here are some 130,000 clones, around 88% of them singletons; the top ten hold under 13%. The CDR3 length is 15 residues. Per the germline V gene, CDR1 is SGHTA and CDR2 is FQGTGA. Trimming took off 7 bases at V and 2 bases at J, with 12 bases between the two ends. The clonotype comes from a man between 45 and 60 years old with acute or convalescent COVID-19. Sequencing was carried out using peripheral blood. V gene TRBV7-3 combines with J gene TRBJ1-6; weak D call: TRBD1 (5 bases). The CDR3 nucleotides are TGTGCCAGCACCCAGGGTGTGACCTATAATTCACCCCTCCACTTT. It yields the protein CASTQGVTYNSPLHF.